Presented here are 30 T cell receptor beta chains from one specimen sequenced in a study of blood T cell repertoires in COVID-19 (TCRdb year 2020). The library was generated by the immunoSEQ multiplex PCR assay. The clones in this table, taken by TCRdb from immuneACCESS, are in-frame only. Not every clone is retained; where verified, under half of the shortfall comes from an unresolved V gene, and the cause of the rest is unknown. The sample table shows hundreds of thousands of clones, and over 75% are seen once. Around 10% of the sample is taken by the ten largest. Sequencing input: PBMCs or T cells enriched from blood (not recorded which). These receptors were taken from a woman aged 45-60 years with acute COVID-19.

The chain carries TRBV28 and TRBJ1-5, with TRBD1 matching over 7 bases. Trimming took 3 bases from V and 6 from J; bases not matched to a gene: 11. Germline loops: CDR1 MDHEN, CDR2 SYDVKM. The CDR3 is made up of 16 amino acids. The CDR3 protein is CASSFSTGMGVQPQHF. The DNA for the CDR3 is TGTGCCAGCAGTTTCTCGACAGGGATGGGAGTTCAGCCCCAGCATTTT.

Only a few counts were recorded for this clone. The chain joins TRBV3-1 (or the pseudogene TRBV3-2) to TRBJ1-5; no reliable D call. The CDR3 consists of 14 residues. Between the trimmed V and J ends, which lost 0 bases and 4 bases, there was a span of 7 bases. Germline values: CDR1 LGHDT, CDR2 YNNKEL (reference sequence). For the CDR3, the DNA is TGTGCCAGCAGCCAAGATTTGCGGAATCAGCCCCAGCATTTT. Its translation is CASSQDLRNQPQHF.

The CDR3 coding sequence is TGTGCCAGCAGCTGGGGGTTAGGCGGGGGCACAGATACGCAGTATTTT. Translated: CASSWGLGGGTDTQYF. This chain joins TRBV7-2 and TRBJ2-3; a possible D gene is TRBD2 (6 bases). Per germline, CDR1 SGHTA and CDR2 FQGNSA. The CDR3 is 16 amino acids. Trimming stripped 4 bases from V and 1 base from J, with 15 bases between.

As concerns this clone: Additional DNA sequences in this sample encode the identical CDR3. The V and J genes are TRBV4-3 and TRBJ1-2; D call uncertain. Germline lookup yields CDR1 LGHNA and CDR2 YSLEER. The CDR3 extends over 14 amino acids. Trimming stripped 0 bases from V and 2 bases from J, with 7 bases between. CDR3 sequence reads: CASSQDTGNYGYTF. The CDR3 DNA follows: TGCGCCAGCAGCCAAGATACGGGAAACTATGGCTACACCTTC.

On this clone itself: Germline is not matched at one junction end, which may reflect a read error. The chain carries TRBV30 and TRBJ2-7; 7 bases are a match to TRBD2. This CDR3 has 11 residues. Germline CDR1 is GTSNPN and CDR2 is SVGIG (reference sequence). The CDR3 nucleotides read TGTGCCTGGAGCCTGGGGGGGGACCCCGACTTC. Amino acids: CAWSLGGDPDF.

J is TRBJ1-1 and V is TRBV7-9, with D possibly being TRBD1 (5 bases). With 3 bases removed from V and 1 base from J, the gap between germline ends came to 9 bases. The CDR3 covers 14 residues. Looked up from germline, CDR1 is SEHNR and CDR2 is FQNEAQ (reference sequence). The CDR3 DNA reads TGTGCCAGCAGCTTCTCTCAGGGGAACACTGAAGCTTTCTTT. This sequence encodes CASSFSQGNTEAFF.

The chain recombines TRBV7-2 with TRBJ2-7; the match to TRBD1 covers 7 bases. Germline V gives CDR1 SGHTA, CDR2 FQGNSA. This CDR3 comprises 15 residues. Trimming took 4 bases from V and 2 from J; bases not matched to a gene: 8. The CDR3 protein is CASSSRTGRAYEQYF. In DNA form, the CDR3 reads TGTGCCAGCAGCTCCAGGACAGGAAGGGCCTACGAGCAGTACTTC.

This clone has a single count. The chain couples TRBV5-8 to TRBJ1-5; unclear D gene. Germline values: CDR1 SGHTS, CDR2 YDEGEE. This CDR3 has 13 amino acids. Trimming removed 5 bases at V and 4 bases at J, with 10 bases between. Written as DNA, the CDR3 is TGTGCCAGCAGACTCCGAGGGAATCAGCCCCAGCATTTT. This translates into CASRLRGNQPQHF.

The chain recombines TRBV10-3 with TRBJ1-4, with a tentative D call TRBD1 (6 bases). The CDR3 spans 13 residues. Germline lookup yields CDR1 ENHRY and CDR2 SYGVKD. Deletions cut 5 bases from V and 5 bases from J, with 9 bases between. The chain's CDR3 is CAISRQENEKLFF. For the CDR3, the DNA is TGTGCCATCAGTCGACAGGAAAATGAAAAACTGTTTTTT.

The V call is TRBV27, the J call TRBJ1-4, with 8 bases that match TRBD1. The CDR3 covers 16 residues. Germline V gene lookup returns CDR1 MNHEY and CDR2 SMNVEV (reference sequence). Unmatched junction bases numbered 5, after V lost 5 bases and J lost 0 bases. CDR3 nucleotides: TGTGCCAGCAGTATGACAGGGGTTGCAACTAATGAAAAACTGTTTTTT. Amino acids: CASSMTGVATNEKLFF.

V usage is TRBV7-9 and J usage is TRBJ2-3; the D is unclear. CDR3 size: 14 residues. V dropped 0 bases and J dropped 2 bases, with 6 bases sitting between them. Germline CDR1 is SEHNR and CDR2 is FQNEAQ (reference sequence). The CDR3 loop is CASSLAHNTDTQYF. CDR3 nucleotides: TGTGCCAGCAGCTTAGCGCACAACACAGATACGCAGTATTTT.

In DNA, the CDR3 is TGTGCCTGCTTAAGTGGAGGAGATTTAATCGCTTTCTTT. It encodes CACLSGGDLIAFF. V gene TRBV30 combines with J gene TRBJ1-1; D gene ambiguous. This CDR3 is 13 amino acids long. Germline V gene data show CDR1 as GTSNPN and CDR2 as SVGIG (reference sequence). V was clipped by 6 bases and J by 11 bases, with 22 bases between them.

V usage is TRBV3-1 (or the pseudogene TRBV3-2) and J usage is TRBJ2-7; 8 bases line up with TRBD1. The CDR3 is 15 residues long. V was pared by 3 bases and J by 5 bases, with 9 bases of the junction left unmatched. Germline CDR1 LGHDT, CDR2 YNNKEL (reference sequence). DNA of the CDR3: TGTGCCAGCAGCCATGCAGGGGGCGCCCCGGACGAGCAGTACTTC. It encodes CASSHAGGAPDEQYF.

This chain connects TRBV9 to TRBJ2-5; TRBD2 matches 10 bases. Trimming cost V 4 bases and J 2 bases; bases outside gene matches: 11. Germline CDR1 reads SGDLS; CDR2 reads YYNGEE. The CDR3 extends over 17 amino acids. This CDR3 reads CASSPRGAGGSQETQYF. The CDR3 DNA reads TGTGCCAGCAGCCCCCGTGGAGCGGGGGGGTCACAAGAGACCCAGTACTTC.

The genes are TRBV28 and TRBJ1-2; TRBD1 is a possible D gene (6 bases). The CDR3 has 12 amino acids. Germline V gene sequence: CDR1 MDHEN, CDR2 SYDVKM. V was trimmed by 8 bases and J by 4 bases, leaving 11 bases between them. DNA of the CDR3: TGTGCCAGCCAACAGGGTTCCTATGGCTACACCTTC. Its translation is CASQQGSYGYTF.

This chain uses TRBV27 with TRBJ2-7; TRBD2 might be the D (5 bases). The CDR3 is made up of 11 amino acids. V was shortened by 5 bases and J by 3 bases, with 5 bases between the two germline ends. Germline lookup yields CDR1 MNHEY and CDR2 SMNVEV (reference sequence). The CDR3 bases are TGTGCCAGCAGTCGGGGCTACGAGCAGTACTTC. The encoded protein is CASSRGYEQYF.

The chain is built from TRBV4-2 and TRBJ1-4; TRBD1 matches at 8 bases. V shed 1 base, J shed 7 bases, and the junction held 8 bases outside the gene matches. This CDR3 is built from 16 residues. Germline lookup yields CDR1 LGHNA and CDR2 YNFKEQ. The CDR3 reads CASSQGQGIISEKLFF. The CDR3 coding sequence is TGTGCCAGCAGCCAAGGACAGGGGATCATCAGTGAAAAACTGTTTTTT.

This chain uses TRBV15 with TRBJ1-5; D is ambiguous. Germline assignment: CDR1 LNHNV and CDR2 YYDKDF (reference sequence). V was pared by 5 bases and J by 8 bases, with 13 bases between. The CDR3 length is 13 residues. Here the CDR3 reads CATSARSLEPQHF. The CDR3 DNA sequence: TGTGCCACCAGCGCCCGTTCCTTAGAGCCCCAGCATTTT.

The CDR3 region is CASSPRAGGAVLDEQFF. CDR3 sequence (DNA): TGTGCCAGCAGCCCCAGGGCGGGGGGAGCTGTTTTGGATGAGCAGTTCTTC. The chain uses TRBV7-9 and TRBJ2-1; 8 positions match TRBD2. The J segment lost 8 bases and the V segment lost 5 bases, leaving 17 bases of the junction unmatched. The CDR3 length is 17 residues. Germline values: CDR1 SEHNR, CDR2 FQNEAQ (reference sequence). Full variable domain (remainder filled in from reference TRBV7-9 and TRBJ2-1): DTGVSQNPRHKITKRGQNVTFRCDPISEHNRLYWYRQTLGQGPEFLTYFQNEAQLEKSRLLSDRFSAERPKGSFSTLEIQRTEQGDSAMYLCASSPRAGGAVLDEQFFGPGTRLTVL.

The chain combines TRBV7-8 with TRBJ2-7; 10 nucleotides match TRBD1. V lost 4 bases to trimming and J lost 2 bases; unmatched junction nucleotides: 2. This CDR3 spans 14 amino acids. Germline V lookup: CDR1 SGHVS, CDR2 FQNEAQ. CDR3 nucleotide sequence: TGTGCCAGCAGCTCGGGACAGGGGCCCTACGAGCAGTACTTC. Amino acid sequence: CASSSGQGPYEQYF.

V gene TRBV24-1 combines with J gene TRBJ2-3; D is possibly TRBD2 (6 bases). Germline-derived CDR1 and CDR2 are KGHDR and SFDVKD. V was pared by 9 bases and J by 5 bases, with 14 bases between. There are 13 residues in the CDR3. The CDR3 DNA sequence: TGTGCCACCTCAGCCCTGGGACTAGATACGCAGTATTTT. It is translated as CATSALGLDTQYF.

This rearrangement joins TRBV30 to TRBJ2-3, with TRBD1 matching over 7 bases. The CDR3 is 14 residues long. The V gene's germline CDR1 is GTSNPN and CDR2 SVGIG (reference sequence). Trimming at V came to 3 bases and at J to 0 bases, leaving 3 bases not matched to a gene. The CDR3, as DNA: TGTGCCTGGAGGGGGGACAGAAGCACAGATACGCAGTATTTT. Amino acid sequence: CAWRGDRSTDTQYF.

V and J are TRBV18 and TRBJ1-2; TRBD1 matches 10 bases. V shed 3 bases and J 0 bases; nucleotides not matched to a gene: 7. In germline, CDR1 is KGHSH, CDR2 LQKENI. This CDR3 region has 17 residues. The CDR3 is CASSPPGQGLANYGYTF. CDR3 coding DNA: TGTGCCAGCTCACCGCCGGGACAGGGGCTAGCTAACTATGGCTACACCTTC.

This chain joins TRBV7-2 and TRBJ1-1; D unresolved. The CDR3 runs 13 residues. Trimming stripped 3 bases from V and 0 bases from J, with 5 bases between. CDR1 is SGHTA and CDR2 is FQGNSA in the germline V gene. This chain's CDR3 is CASSLEMNTEAFF. The CDR3 nucleotides read TGTGCCAGCAGCTTGGAGATGAACACTGAAGCTTTCTTT.

This rearrangement joins TRBV10-3 to TRBJ2-1, with 8 positions matching TRBD1. With 8 bases clipped from V and 12 bases from J, the junction kept 18 bases outside the gene matches. Germline CDR1 and CDR2: ENHRY and SYGVKD. The CDR3 runs 15 residues. DNA for the CDR3: TGTGCCATCGGGGGCTTAGAGGACAGGGTTCTTGGGCAGTTCTTC. Translation gives CAIGGLEDRVLGQFF.

J is TRBJ2-5 and V is TRBV12-3 or TRBV12-4, with a weak D call TRBD2 (5 bases). V was pared by 3 bases and J by 8 bases, with 10 bases between. The CDR3 is 12 amino acids. The CDR3 DNA is TGTGCCAGCAGTTTTGTTCCGGGAACCCAGTACTTC. Translating it yields CASSFVPGTQYF.

This clone was found once. V is TRBV6-5 and J is TRBJ2-7, with 9 bases fitting TRBD1. The germline V gene encodes CDR1 MNHEY and CDR2 SVGAGI. There are 13 residues in the CDR3. Losses at the gene ends were 6 bases for V and 5 bases for J; bases not matched to a gene: 5. The CDR3 nucleotides read TGTGCCAGCAGGGACAGGGGAATGCACGAGCAGTACTTC. Amino acids: CASRDRGMHEQYF.

The sample holds many counts of this clone. The genes are TRBV3-1 (or the pseudogene TRBV3-2) and TRBJ2-7; D is possibly TRBD1 (5 bases). The CDR3 totals 13 residues. Per the germline V gene, CDR1 is LGHDT and CDR2 is YNNKEL (reference sequence). The V gene lost 1 base and the J gene lost 3 bases, with 7 bases spanning the gap. CDR3 loop: CASSQGQGYEQYF. In DNA form, the CDR3 reads TGTGCCAGCAGCCAAGGGCAGGGCTACGAGCAGTACTTC.

The rearrangement uses TRBV4-1 and TRBJ1-5; possibly TRBD1 for D (5 bases). The CDR3 totals 13 residues. Germline CDR1 and CDR2: MGHRA and YSYEKL. Trimming took off 4 bases at V and 8 bases at J, with 12 bases between the two ends. In DNA, the CDR3 is TGCGCCAGCAGCCCCCCAGGGTTTGAGCCCCAGCATTTT. This sequence encodes CASSPPGFEPQHF.

The chain has TRBV4-3 and TRBJ2-3; 8 nucleotides line up with TRBD2. The V gene end was trimmed by 0 bases and the J gene end by 1 base; junction bases not matched to a gene: 3. The CDR3 sequence is 16 residues long. Germline V CDR1 and CDR2: LGHNA, YSLEER. CDR3 loop: CASSQEWRGGTDTQYF. CDR3 DNA sequence: TGCGCCAGCAGCCAAGAATGGCGGGGGGGCACAGATACGCAGTATTTT.